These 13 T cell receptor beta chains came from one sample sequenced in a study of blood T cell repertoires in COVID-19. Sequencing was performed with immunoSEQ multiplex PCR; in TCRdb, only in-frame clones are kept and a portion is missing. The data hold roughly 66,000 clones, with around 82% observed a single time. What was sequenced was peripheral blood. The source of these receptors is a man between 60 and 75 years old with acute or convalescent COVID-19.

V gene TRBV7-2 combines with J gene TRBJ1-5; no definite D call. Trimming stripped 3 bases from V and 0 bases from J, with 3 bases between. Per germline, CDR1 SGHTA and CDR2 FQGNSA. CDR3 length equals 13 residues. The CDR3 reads CASSFYSNQPQHF. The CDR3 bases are TGTGCCAGCAGCTTCTATAGCAATCAGCCCCAGCATTTT.

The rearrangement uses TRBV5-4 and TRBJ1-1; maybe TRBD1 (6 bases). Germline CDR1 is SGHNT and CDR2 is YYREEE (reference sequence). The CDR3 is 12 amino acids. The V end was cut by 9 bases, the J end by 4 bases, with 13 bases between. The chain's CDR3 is CATADRTTEAFF. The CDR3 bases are TGTGCCACTGCCGACAGGACCACTGAAGCTTTCTTT.

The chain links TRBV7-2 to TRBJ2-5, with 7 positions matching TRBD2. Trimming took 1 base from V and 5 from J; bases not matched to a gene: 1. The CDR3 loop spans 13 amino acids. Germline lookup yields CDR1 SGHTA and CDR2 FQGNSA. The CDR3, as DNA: TGTGCCAGCAGCTTAGGAGCGGGGGAGACCCAGTACTTC. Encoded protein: CASSLGAGETQYF.

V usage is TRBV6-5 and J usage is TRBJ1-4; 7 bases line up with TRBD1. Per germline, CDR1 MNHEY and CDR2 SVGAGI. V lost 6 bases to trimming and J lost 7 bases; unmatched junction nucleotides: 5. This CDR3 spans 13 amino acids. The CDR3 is CASRDRSREKLFF. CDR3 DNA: TGTGCCAGCAGGGACAGGAGCCGTGAAAAACTGTTTTTT.

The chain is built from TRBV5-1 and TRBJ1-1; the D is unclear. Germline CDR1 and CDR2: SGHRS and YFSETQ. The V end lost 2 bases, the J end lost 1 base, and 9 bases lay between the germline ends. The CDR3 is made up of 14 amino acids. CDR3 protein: CASSFGETNTEAFF. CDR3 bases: TGCGCCAGCAGCTTTGGAGAGACGAACACTGAAGCTTTCTTT.

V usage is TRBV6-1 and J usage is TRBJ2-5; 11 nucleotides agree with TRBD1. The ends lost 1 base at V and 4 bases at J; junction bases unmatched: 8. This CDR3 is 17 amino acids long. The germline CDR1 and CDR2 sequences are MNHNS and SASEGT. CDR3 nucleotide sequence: TGTGCCAGCAGTGAAGGGACAGGGGGCGCCCCCGGAGAGACCCAGTACTTC. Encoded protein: CASSEGTGGAPGETQYF.

CDR3 DNA: TGTGCCAGCAGTGAGGGGGACAGGGGGCTCGGCACAGATACGCAGTATTTT. Encoded protein: CASSEGDRGLGTDTQYF. J is TRBJ2-3 and V is TRBV2, with 12 positions matching TRBD1. V lost 3 bases, J lost 1 base, and 5 bases stayed unmatched. Germline values: CDR1 SNHLY, CDR2 FYNNEI. The CDR3 has 17 residues.

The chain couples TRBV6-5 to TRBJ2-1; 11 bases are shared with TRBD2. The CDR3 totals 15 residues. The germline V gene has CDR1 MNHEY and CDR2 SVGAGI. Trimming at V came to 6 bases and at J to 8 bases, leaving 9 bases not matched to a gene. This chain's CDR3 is CASRLLAGVVHEQFF. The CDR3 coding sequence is TGTGCCAGCAGACTACTAGCGGGGGTTGTACATGAGCAGTTCTTC.

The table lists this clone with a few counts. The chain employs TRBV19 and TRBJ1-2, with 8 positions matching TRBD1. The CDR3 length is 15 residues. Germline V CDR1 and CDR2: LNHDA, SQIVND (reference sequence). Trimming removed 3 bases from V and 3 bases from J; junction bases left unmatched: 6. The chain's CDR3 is CASSILDRDDYGYTF. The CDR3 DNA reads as TGTGCCAGTAGTATTCTGGACAGGGACGACTATGGCTACACCTTC.

The DNA for the CDR3 is TGTGCCATCAACCGGGGACAGGCGGGCGAGACCCAGTACTTC. Its translation is CAINRGQAGETQYF. The chain recombines TRBV10-3 with TRBJ2-5, with 8 bases identical to TRBD1. This CDR3 region has 14 residues. J lost 5 bases, V lost 7 bases, and 9 bases had no gene match. Per germline, CDR1 ENHRY and CDR2 SYGVKD.

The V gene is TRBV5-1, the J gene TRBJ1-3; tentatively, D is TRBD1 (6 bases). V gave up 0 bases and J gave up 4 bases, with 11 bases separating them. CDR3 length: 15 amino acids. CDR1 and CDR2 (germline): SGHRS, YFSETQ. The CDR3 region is CASSLVSGAGNTIYF. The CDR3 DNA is TGCGCCAGCAGCTTGGTGTCAGGGGCCGGAAACACCATATATTTT.

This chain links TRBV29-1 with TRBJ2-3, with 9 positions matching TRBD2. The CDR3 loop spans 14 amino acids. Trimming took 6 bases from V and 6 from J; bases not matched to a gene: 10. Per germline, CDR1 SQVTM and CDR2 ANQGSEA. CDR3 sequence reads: CSVKRGASRDTQYF. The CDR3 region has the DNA TGCAGCGTAAAGCGGGGGGCCTCGAGGGATACGCAGTATTTT.

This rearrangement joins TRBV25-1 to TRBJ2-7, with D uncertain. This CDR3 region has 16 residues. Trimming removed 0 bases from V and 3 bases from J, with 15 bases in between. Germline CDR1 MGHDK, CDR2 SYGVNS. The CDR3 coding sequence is TGTGCCAGCAGTGAATACCCCCTGGGCAGGATCTACGAGCAGTACGTC. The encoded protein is CASSEYPLGRIYEQYV.